Shown below are 13 T cell receptor beta chains from a single sample sequenced in a study of CD8 T cells in Susac syndrome (dated by TCRdb to the late 2010s). The library was built by means of the immunoSEQ multiplex PCR assay. RNA was extracted using the RNeasy kit, and about 0.5 to 1 ug of the RNA was reverse transcribed with random hexamers. TCRdb ran its own pipeline on the public reads, namely fastp trimming at Q25 and MiXCR clone calling, and kept in-frame beta chains. Every CDR3 protein is listed once, alongside the most common genes and DNA of its rows. This sample comprises some 450,000 distinct CDR3 sequences, approximately 85% of them detected only once. The ten largest clones represent 0.09% to 0.15% of the sample. Material: CD8+ T cells from PBMCs. Every receptor here comes from a human donor with multiple sclerosis.

This chain connects TRBV12-3 or TRBV12-4 to TRBJ1-5, with D possibly matching TRBD1 (5 bases). The length of the CDR3 is 15 residues. Trimming took off 6 bases at V and 7 bases at J, with 19 bases between the two ends. The CDR3 bases are TGTGCCAGCAGCACGATCTTGGGGGATGGACAGCCCCAGCATTTT. This gives the protein CASSTILGDGQPQHF.

DNA for the CDR3: TGTGCCAGCAGTGAATTGTATACGAACACTGAAGCTTTCTTT. Protein sequence: CASSELYTNTEAFF. V is TRBV25-1 and J is TRBJ1-1; D gene uncertain. Per germline, CDR1 MGHDK and CDR2 SYGVNS. The CDR3 consists of 14 residues. Deletions cut 1 base from V and 1 base from J, with 7 bases between.

The V and J genes are TRBV15 and TRBJ2-2, with D perhaps TRBD2 (5 bases). Germline-derived CDR1 and CDR2 are LNHNV and YYDKDF (reference sequence). The V and J ends lost 2 bases and 2 bases respectively, with 9 bases between them. CDR3 size: 15 residues. In nucleotides, the CDR3 is TGTGCCACCAGCAGATCAGCGGATAACACCGGGGAGCTGTTTTTT. Translated, it gives CATSRSADNTGELFF. The whole variable domain, filled in from reference TRBV15 and TRBJ2-2, reads DAMVIQNPRYQVTQFGKPVTLSCSQTLNHNVMYWYQQKSSQAPKLLFHYYDKDFNNEADTPDNFQSRRPNTSFCFLDIRSPGLGDTAMYLCATSRSADNTGELFFGEGSRLTVL.

The chain has TRBV20-1 and TRBJ1-5, with D perhaps TRBD1 (6 bases). Trimming shortened V by 5 bases and J by 0 bases, and 17 bases separated the two germline ends. There are 16 residues in the CDR3. Per germline, CDR1 DFQATT and CDR2 SNEGSKA (reference sequence). The chain's CDR3 is CSAADRISYSNQPQHF. The CDR3 bases are TGCAGTGCTGCAGACAGGATCTCCTATAGCAATCAGCCCCAGCATTTT.

This clonotype was picked up one time. The chain links TRBV5-1 to TRBJ1-1; weak D call: TRBD1 (6 bases). The ends were cut back, 6 bases at V and 0 bases at J, with 12 bases in the middle. The CDR3 is 14 residues long. CDR1 is SGHRS and CDR2 is YFSETQ in the germline V gene. The chain's CDR3 is CASNPGDMNTEAFF. Written as DNA, the CDR3 is TGCGCCAGCAATCCGGGGGACATGAACACTGAAGCTTTCTTT.

The gene calls are TRBV18 and TRBJ2-3; 7 bases fit TRBD2. The V gene's germline CDR1 is KGHSH and CDR2 LQKENI. The CDR3 sequence is 15 residues long. Trimming took 4 bases from V and 0 from J; bases not matched to a gene: 4. The CDR3: CASSQPSGSTDTQYF. CDR3 in DNA: TGTGCCAGCTCACAGCCTAGCGGCAGCACAGATACGCAGTATTTT.

V usage is TRBV6-1 and J usage is TRBJ1-3, with a weak D call TRBD1 (6 bases). The germline V gene encodes CDR1 MNHNS and CDR2 SASEGT. The CDR3 extends over 16 amino acids. V lost 10 bases and J lost 1, with 20 bases in between. This CDR3 is CATNRGQLESGNTIYF. Written as DNA, the CDR3 is TGTGCCACCAATCGAGGACAGCTCGAATCTGGAAACACCATATATTTT.

Comment on this clonotype: The junction departs from the called germline gene at one end, perhaps through a read error. The chain uses TRBV9 and TRBJ2-3, with 8 bases identical to TRBD1. CDR1 and CDR2 from the germline V gene are SGDLS and YYNGEE. The CDR3 totals 17 residues. CDR3 amino acids: CASSEYQGALETDTQYF. The CDR3, as DNA: TGTGCCAGTAGCGAGTATCAGGGGGCACTCGAAACAGATACGCAGTATTTT.

The chain has TRBV29-1 and TRBJ2-2; TRBD2 matches at 12 bases. The CDR3 has 19 amino acids. Unmatched junction bases numbered 12, after V lost 4 bases and J lost 0 bases. Germline values: CDR1 SQVTM, CDR2 ANQGSEA. The CDR3 sequence: CSVGTSGDKQNPNTGELFF. In DNA form, the CDR3 reads TGCAGCGTTGGGACTAGCGGGGATAAACAGAACCCGAACACCGGGGAGCTGTTTTTT.

CDR3 loop: CASTPGGGNTEAFF. CDR3 DNA: TGTGCCAGCACCCCGGGGGGCGGCAACACTGAAGCTTTCTTT. The chain uses TRBV27 and TRBJ1-1; TRBD1 might be the D (6 bases). V lost 7 bases and J lost 2, with 14 bases in between. Germline assignment: CDR1 MNHEY and CDR2 SMNVEV (reference sequence). The CDR3 totals 14 residues.

This clonotype has only one observation. CDR3 residues: CASSLVSPGRSDEQYF. For the CDR3, the DNA is TGCGCCAGCAGCTTGGTCTCACCGGGACGGAGCGACGAGCAGTACTTC. V usage is TRBV5-1 and J usage is TRBJ2-7; either TRBD1 or TRBD2 may supply D (5 bases each). Germline V CDR1 and CDR2: SGHRS, YFSETQ. CDR3 length: 16 amino acids. V gave up 0 bases and J gave up 5 bases, with 18 bases separating them. Full variable domain (remainder filled in from reference TRBV5-1 and TRBJ2-7): KAGVTQTPRYLIKTRGQQVTLSCSPISGHRSVSWYQQTPGQGLQFLFEYFSETQRNKGNFPGRFSGRQFSNSRSEMNVSTLELGDSALYLCASSLVSPGRSDEQYFGPGTRLTVT.

This rearrangement joins TRBV27 to TRBJ1-1, with 7 bases that match TRBD1. The CDR3 is made up of 13 amino acids. V lost 0 bases and J lost 7; bases outside the gene matches: 2. The germline V gene encodes CDR1 MNHEY and CDR2 SMNVEV (reference sequence). The CDR3 is CASSLSAGGEAFF. DNA of the CDR3: TGTGCCAGCAGTTTATCAGCAGGGGGTGAAGCTTTCTTT.

The J gene is TRBJ2-6, the V gene TRBV10-3, with a weak D call TRBD2 (5 bases). Germline V gene sequence: CDR1 ENHRY, CDR2 SYGVKD. The length of the CDR3 is 18 residues. V dropped 0 bases and J dropped 0 bases, with 12 bases sitting between them. CDR3: CAISESGGLYSGANVLTF. The CDR3, as DNA: TGTGCCATCAGTGAGTCTGGAGGACTTTACTCTGGGGCCAACGTCCTGACTTTC.